This TCR beta chain was obtained from a study of cytomegalovirus exposure and HLA in healthy donors (dated by TCRdb to the late 2010s). In the study overall: An earlier analysis of approximately 590 of the donors reported approximately 270 Gb of sequence data and roughly 110 million unique TCR beta sequences from about 179 million T cells. Besides the first cohort of under 700 subjects, a separate validation cohort made up of 120 different subjects was used. Around 320 gigabases of sequencing data and tens of millions of unique TCR sequences were included in an early release covering several hundred HLA-typed donors. Both class I and class II loci were covered by HLA typing, at four-digit resolution. The study aimed to test whether signatures of past pathogen exposure could be identified by cataloging public T cell receptors. An earlier analysis of nearly 600 of the donors applied high-throughput TCR beta sequencing to assess whether each TCR beta V gene segment acted as functional or pseudogenic. The study profiled the T cell repertoires of about 720 subjects by immunosequencing and related them to cytomegalovirus serostatus. Among about 390 genotyped donors of the cohort, an average of around 240,000 unique TCR beta nucleotide sequences were sequenced per donor, roughly a sixth of them non-productive. High-throughput TCR immunosequencing, statistical association of individual TCRs with disease status, and machine learning were combined to predict cytomegalovirus infection status. All discovery cohort repertoires had been generated on a single sequencing platform. Among the approximately 400 genotyped donors, approximately 77% belonged to the genetic ancestry cluster associated with self-reported Caucasian donors. Genome-wide SNP genotypes for about 65% of the roughly 670 donors were used in a later genetic analysis, which treated that subset as a discovery cohort. Typing coverage differed by locus: A, B, C, DRB1 and DQB1 were typed in roughly 620-630 donors, DQA1 in approximately 520, DPA1 in 606, and DPB1 in roughly 450. Four to six DR-DQ haplotypes were handled as single units for association and clustering, since linkage in the cohort was strong. Donor age, sex, ethnicity and CMV serostatus were collected together with the repertoire data. Rather than using new phenotypic data, the later analysis identified candidate immune exposures from TCR beta sequences and from how often those sequences occurred across donors. To study patterns of TCR occurrence, a later analysis re-analyzed previously published TCR beta repertoires from several hundred donors and added high-resolution HLA genotyping. Beyond this particular receptor, the publication reports: In vitro tests confirmed that a few of the cytomegalovirus-associated TCR beta chains recognize cytomegalovirus antigens. The study gave a list of about 170 TCR beta chains associated with cytomegalovirus. The sequencing pipeline was judged likely to have produced a cluster of highly shared sequence variants as a technical artifact. This cohort had only TCR beta chains sequenced, and the lack of alpha or paired-chain data limited which features could be detected. CMV serostatus was the only immune exposure information available for the cohort. The presence/absence analyses assumed that sequencing depth was roughly uniform across donors, and that assumption may not be true. Most TCR sequences were observed very rarely across donors, whereas some public TCRs were present in many individuals. The 87-base-pair reads could not distinguish some IMGT-functional V segments, including TRBV6-2 and TRBV6-3, so those segments were excluded. A later genetic analysis associated a missense DCLRE1C variant with V-gene and J-gene trimming of TCR beta chains, and an independent cohort replicated the association. At a false discovery rate of 0.05, a later analysis linked under 20,000 TCR beta sequences to specific HLA alleles. According to a later genetic analysis, donors in an Asian-associated ancestry cluster had fewer N-insertions in productive TCRs than the approximately 610-donor mean. In a later analysis, HLA-associated TCR beta chains showed more clonal expansion and lower generation probabilities than non-associated chains that were equally common. HLA typing was unavailable for some donors at each locus, so association tests used only the typed subset. A later analysis found that most CMV-associated TCR beta chains appeared HLA-restricted, with HLA associations seemingly driven largely by CMV exposure. Correlated functional status among segregating V segments might reflect linkage disequilibrium, but an unknown experimental factor could not be ruled out. The classifier was reported to diagnose cytomegalovirus status with high specificity and sensitivity in both the original cohort and the validation cohort. It was suggested by the authors that the approach could potentially be generalized to other disease states and immunological phenotypes. A later analysis found that TCR association rates varied across HLA loci, with DRB1 alleles showing the most associated TCRs and HLA-C alleles the fewest. A further reported finding was that TCR beta sequences accurately predicted the HLA-A and HLA-B alleles for most subjects in the first cohort. In an earlier analysis of a few hundred of the donors, most TCR beta V segments were observed in productive rearrangements about 87% or about 30% of the time, broadly matching IMGT annotations. Strong co-occurrence of HLA alleles, especially DR and DQ, made assigning TCR associations to individual alleles difficult. The earlier analysis of approximately 560 of the donors excluded about 16 rarely observed V segments, including chromosome 9 orphons, because counts were too low. A later analysis reported that several top co-occurrence clusters appeared linked to parvovirus B19, influenza, CMV and Epstein-Barr virus.

The germline V gene (reference sequence) specifies MNHEY as CDR1 and SMNVEV as CDR2. From cysteine to phenylalanine, the CDR3 is 15 amino acids long. Only CDR3 DNA remains: 45 bases, in frame from the first base. V and J lose 0 bases and 6 bases, and a span of 11 bases separates them. Libraries were constructed by the immunoSEQ multiplex PCR assay. For the multiplex PCR, a mixture combining 60 forward primers for TCR Vbeta segments and 13 reverse primers for TCR Jbeta segments was used. The CDR3 region of rearranged TCR beta genes was amplified from genomic DNA by a multiplex PCR assay. On the Illumina HiSeq System, the amplified TCR beta libraries were sequenced as 87-base-pair reads. Per the source publication's procedure: Across the 700 or so repertoires, a later analysis counted roughly 84 million unique TCR beta chains, 9.5 million to 13 million of which were shared by at least two donors. Raw reads were error-corrected and collapsed into unique sequences with a nearest-neighbor algorithm that merged closely related sequences to remove PCR and sequencing errors. Alignment of CDR3 sequences to IMGT reference sequences was used to assign V, D and J gene segments. For a sequence to be retained, a match of at least six nucleotides to both a V gene segment and a J gene segment was required. A rearrangement was called productive if the CDR3 had no stop codons and remained in frame with V and J, and every other rearrangement was called non-productive. Following IMGT convention, CDR3 was defined as the stretch from the second conserved V-encoded cysteine up to the conserved J-encoded phenylalanine. The earlier analysis of about 570 of the donors excluded any sequence lacking an unambiguous match to a single V gene segment. An earlier analysis of approximately 590 of the donors called V segments functional above 56.7% productive rearrangements and segregating when the between-donor standard deviation exceeded 5%. A statistical classification framework was built for diagnosing cytomegalovirus status from the catalog of TCR beta chain sequences. In a later analysis, TCR nucleotide sequences were compared against IMGT/GENE-DB human TR gene sequences so that V and J genes could be assigned. In a later analysis, CDR3 sequences and most-parsimonious VDJ recombination scenarios were assigned using the TCRdist pipeline. A later analysis defined each TCR beta chain by its CDR3 amino acid sequence plus V-gene family, and excluded reads lacking a unique V-gene family. To address suspected cross-contamination and a sequencing artifact, a later analysis removed approximately 590 highly shared, low-generation-probability nucleotide sequences. For each public chain, a later analysis derived a clonal expansion index from normalized ranks of inferred template counts within each repertoire. A later analysis computed generation probabilities with a VDJ recombination model fitted to out-of-frame rearrangements, and checked the results against IGoR. In a later analysis, TCR-TCR, TCR-HLA and TCR-CMV co-occurrence was scored with hypergeometric tests, and a repertoire-size bias correction was applied to TCR pairs. A later analysis estimated false discovery rates by permuting HLA or CMV assignments 20 times. A later analysis grouped co-occurring TCRs with DBSCAN, adding TCRdist sequence similarity when clustering within HLA-allele-positive subsets. For co-occurrence clustering, repertoires with fewer than 30,000 or more than 120,000 public chains were excluded, along with five or six repertoires with anomalous nucleotide sharing. TCRdb's version of the immuneACCESS table is confined to in-frame rearrangements and falls short of the full clone set. An unresolved V gene accounts for under half of the shortfall where checked; the remainder is of unknown origin. V and J calls and clone size are as listed in that table; D and trimming were resolved from the DNA. This sample has roughly 140,000 clones in its table, and about 88% of those were observed once. The ten largest clones capture less than 2.5% of the sample.

The cohort consisted of 600 to 750 healthy bone marrow donors. At the time of sampling, all cohort members were nominally healthy, though unrecorded immune exposures were likely present. The donor tested CMV seronegative, placing the donor among the roughly 400 seronegative members of the cohort. Each donor provided a peripheral blood sample, and peripheral blood mononuclear cells were used for TCR beta sequencing. Genomic DNA was extracted from the blood cell samples with the Qiagen DNeasy Blood Extraction Kit. Notes on this clone: No cognate antigen has been identified for it. Base qualities are not recorded, but no much larger clone differs from it by a single base.

Recombination linked TRBV27 to TRBJ2-2; the D gene assignment is ambiguous. The TCR sequence derives from a woman younger than 30 in good health and CMV-seronegative. Sequencing used PBMCs. CDR3 sequence: CASSLSYSIAGELFF. The nucleotide sequence reads TGTGCCAGCAGTTTATCTTACTCTATAGCCGGGGAGCTGTTTTTT.